These 32 T cell receptor beta chains share one sample of origin, sequenced in a study of CD8+ T cells in alopecia areata. Investigators isolated RNA and reverse transcribed it into cDNA to act as the sequencing template. Profiled with immunoSEQ multiplex PCR; TCRdb holds only in-frame clones, not every one. The sample has about 130,000 clones, approximately 49% seen once. The sample here was CD8+ T cells sorted from blood, taken at week 0. These receptors were obtained from a human donor with alopecia areata.

This chain connects TRBV11-2 to TRBJ2-5; D uncertain. Germline CDR1 SGHAT, CDR2 FQNNGV. Trimming removed 1 base at V and 7 bases at J, with 10 bases between. The CDR3 is made up of 13 amino acids. The CDR3 DNA sequence: TGTGCCAGCAGCTTAGCGGTGTCAGGGACCCAGTACTTC. It yields the protein CASSLAVSGTQYF.

This clone was picked up a small number of times. The V call is TRBV27, the J call TRBJ2-7; 7 nucleotides agree with TRBD1. This CDR3 has 13 amino acids. The germline CDR1 and CDR2 sequences are MNHEY and SMNVEV (reference sequence). V was pared by 7 bases and J by 0 bases, with 3 bases of the junction left unmatched. This CDR3 reads CASKDRASYEQYF. CDR3 coding DNA: TGTGCCAGCAAAGACAGGGCCTCCTACGAGCAGTACTTC.

The rearrangement links TRBV4-2 to TRBJ2-3; possibly TRBD2 for D (6 bases). The CDR3 is 16 amino acids. Trimming pared 2 bases from V and 1 base from J, leaving 13 bases between. The germline CDR1 and CDR2 sequences are LGHNA and YNFKEQ. Here the CDR3 reads CASSQIGVAGTDTQYF. The CDR3 DNA reads TGTGCCAGCAGCCAAATAGGGGTAGCGGGCACAGATACGCAGTATTTT.

V gene TRBV30 combines with J gene TRBJ1-1; D remains unclear. Trimming cost V 4 bases and J 1 base, with 10 bases left between them. This CDR3 is 13 amino acids long. Germline-derived CDR1 and CDR2 are GTSNPN and SVGIG (reference sequence). The CDR3 loop is CAWTSGGNTEAFF. The CDR3 DNA is TGTGCCTGGACTAGTGGAGGGAACACTGAAGCTTTCTTT.

This chain connects TRBV2 to TRBJ1-5; no firm D call. The CDR3 extends over 13 amino acids. Looked up from germline, CDR1 is SNHLY and CDR2 is FYNNEI. Trimming took 0 bases from V and 4 from J, leaving 4 bases between them. Here the CDR3 reads CASSEAWNQPQHF. The CDR3 DNA is TGTGCCAGCAGTGAAGCGTGGAATCAGCCCCAGCATTTT. Complete variable domain (other parts from reference TRBV2 and TRBJ1-5): EPEVTQTPSHQVTQMGQEVILRCVPISNHLYFYWYRQILGQKVEFLVSFYNNEISEKSEIFDDQFSVERPDGSNFTLKIRSTKLEDSAMYFCASSEAWNQPQHFGDGTRLSIL.

This clone has more than one count but fewer than ten. The chain couples TRBV30 to TRBJ1-5; D ambiguous. Germline-derived CDR1 and CDR2 are GTSNPN and SVGIG (reference sequence). The CDR3 covers 14 residues. With 0 bases removed from V and 7 bases from J, the gap between germline ends came to 13 bases. CDR3 sequence: CAWSVSQTGQPQHF. The CDR3 bases are TGTGCCTGGAGTGTATCGCAGACGGGACAGCCCCAGCATTTT. The variable domain in full, with the rest retrieved from reference TRBV30 and TRBJ1-5, is SQTIHQWPATLVQPVGSPLSLECTVEGTSNPNLYWYRQAAGRGLQLLFYSVGIGQISSEVPQNLSASRPQDRQFILSSKKLLLSDSGFYLCAWSVSQTGQPQHFGDGTRLSIL.

On this clone: In the same sample, other DNA sequences code for this CDR3. This chain joins TRBV2 and TRBJ1-2; D gene ambiguous. V was trimmed by 1 base and J by 5 bases, leaving 8 bases between them. Germline assignment: CDR1 SNHLY and CDR2 FYNNEI. The CDR3 consists of 13 residues. CDR3 amino acids: CASSEGAGYGYTF. The CDR3 DNA reads as TGTGCCAGCAGTGAAGGGGCGGGATATGGCTACACCTTC.

This clone was detected a few times. This chain uses TRBV19 with TRBJ2-1, with D maybe TRBD1 (6 bases). V was trimmed by 3 bases and J by 0 bases, leaving 9 bases between them. The CDR3 is 15 amino acids. CDR1 is LNHDA, CDR2 SQIVND, per germline (reference sequence). CDR3 in DNA: TGTGCCAGTAGTATGATGGACAGCTCCTACAATGAGCAGTTCTTC. Residues: CASSMMDSSYNEQFF.

The rearrangement uses TRBV7-2 and TRBJ2-3, with TRBD2 identical over 9 bases. This CDR3 has 14 amino acids. V lost 7 bases, J lost 4 bases, and 6 bases stayed unmatched. Germline V gene lookup returns CDR1 SGHTA and CDR2 FQGNSA. The CDR3: CASIVAGGPDTQYF. The CDR3 nucleotides are TGTGCCAGCATTGTCGCGGGGGGGCCAGATACGCAGTATTTT.

The chain employs TRBV19 and TRBJ1-1, with TRBD1 as a possible D gene (5 bases). The CDR3 contains 13 residues. The germline gives CDR1 LNHDA, CDR2 SQIVND (reference sequence). V was clipped by 6 bases and J by 4 bases, with 12 bases between them. CDR3 in amino acids: CASRDDSSTEAFF. The CDR3 nucleotides are TGTGCCAGTAGAGACGACAGCAGCACTGAAGCTTTCTTT.

The chain recombines TRBV7-9 with TRBJ1-2, with a possible D match to TRBD1 (5 bases). Trimming shortened V by 3 bases and J by 7 bases, and 18 bases separated the two germline ends. CDR3 size: 15 residues. Germline-derived CDR1 and CDR2 are SEHNR and FQNEAQ (reference sequence). CDR3 protein: CASSFVWGYLRGYTF. The CDR3, as DNA: TGTGCCAGCAGCTTCGTTTGGGGGTACCTCCGTGGCTACACCTTC.

This clone occurred a few times. V gene TRBV7-8 combines with J gene TRBJ2-5; D unclear. Germline CDR1 reads SGHVS; CDR2 reads FQNEAQ. This CDR3 is built from 13 residues. The germline V and J ends were trimmed by 1 base and 1 base, with 4 bases remaining between them. The CDR3 nucleotides are TGTGCCAGCAGCTTAGGGAGCCAAGAGACCCAGTACTTC. This codes for CASSLGSQETQYF.

The chain combines TRBV5-1 with TRBJ1-2, with TRBD1 identical over 8 bases. The CDR3 spans 16 residues. Germline values: CDR1 SGHRS, CDR2 YFSETQ. V shed 0 bases and J 8 bases; nucleotides not matched to a gene: 12. CDR3 in DNA: TGCGCCAGCAGCTTGGGACCCGGACAGGGAAAAAACGGCTACACCTTC. This codes for CASSLGPGQGKNGYTF. The full variable domain, rest sourced from reference TRBV5-1 and TRBJ1-2, is KAGVTQTPRYLIKTRGQQVTLSCSPISGHRSVSWYQQTPGQGLQFLFEYFSETQRNKGNFPGRFSGRQFSNSRSEMNVSTLELGDSALYLCASSLGPGQGKNGYTFGSGTRLTVV.

The J gene is TRBJ1-2, the V gene TRBV30; TRBD1 might be the D (6 bases). This CDR3 is 16 amino acids long. CDR1 GTSNPN and CDR2 SVGIG come from the germline V gene (reference sequence). Trimming shortened V by 0 bases and J by 4 bases, and 18 bases separated the two germline ends. CDR3 loop: CAWSVLLPDSPYGYTF. In nucleotides, the CDR3 is TGTGCCTGGAGTGTCCTCCTACCGGACAGCCCCTATGGCTACACCTTC. Full variable domain (remainder filled in from reference TRBV30 and TRBJ1-2): SQTIHQWPATLVQPVGSPLSLECTVEGTSNPNLYWYRQAAGRGLQLLFYSVGIGQISSEVPQNLSASRPQDRQFILSSKKLLLSDSGFYLCAWSVLLPDSPYGYTFGSGTRLTVV.

The chain uses TRBV7-9 and TRBJ1-4; D unresolved. V was shortened by 10 bases and J by 6 bases, with 15 bases between the two germline ends. Germline V gene lookup returns CDR1 SEHNR and CDR2 FQNEAQ (reference sequence). The CDR3 spans 13 residues. CDR3 nucleotides: TGTGCCATCTTGAGCCCGCTGGATGAAAAACTGTTTTTT. Amino acid sequence: CAILSPLDEKLFF.

This chain uses TRBV5-6 with TRBJ2-7; D assignment may be TRBD1 or TRBD2 (5 bases each). V was cut by 7 bases and J by 4 bases, with 18 bases left in between. Germline values: CDR1 SGHDT, CDR2 YYEEEE. The CDR3 spans 14 residues. The CDR3 sequence: CASRPGTDGYEQYF. In DNA form, the CDR3 reads TGTGCCAGCCGCCCTGGGACCGATGGTTACGAGCAGTACTTC.

This clone was seen a handful of times. CDR3 region: CASSRGTPDQPQHF. The CDR3 DNA reads TGTGCCAGCAGCCGCGGGACACCCGATCAGCCCCAGCATTTT. The chain carries TRBV7-9 and TRBJ1-5, with D perhaps matching TRBD1 (6 bases). The V and J ends lost 5 bases and 5 bases respectively, with 13 bases between them. The CDR3 is 14 residues long. CDR1 and CDR2 from the germline V gene are SEHNR and FQNEAQ (reference sequence). The full variable domain, its missing parts supplied by reference TRBV7-9 and TRBJ1-5, is DTGVSQNPRHKITKRGQNVTFRCDPISEHNRLYWYRQTLGQGPEFLTYFQNEAQLEKSRLLSDRFSAERPKGSFSTLEIQRTEQGDSAMYLCASSRGTPDQPQHFGDGTRLSIL.

V usage is TRBV11-2 and J usage is TRBJ2-7, with D tentatively TRBD1 (5 bases). Germline V gene lookup returns CDR1 SGHAT and CDR2 FQNNGV. Trimming left V 5 bases short and J 6 bases short, with 11 bases between. The CDR3 has 12 residues. The CDR3 loop reads CASSPRRGEQYF. The DNA of the CDR3 is TGTGCCAGCAGCCCTCGAAGGGGCGAGCAGTACTTC.

The chain has TRBV6-6 and TRBJ1-4; D is uncertain. V was clipped by 5 bases and J by 4 bases, with 2 bases between them. Looked up from germline, CDR1 is MNHNY and CDR2 is SVGAGI (reference sequence). The CDR3 spans 11 residues. This CDR3 is CASSVNEKLFF. In nucleotides, the CDR3 is TGTGCCAGCAGTGTTAATGAAAAACTGTTTTTT.

The V and J genes are TRBV5-1 and TRBJ2-7, with 7 bases that match TRBD2. CDR1 SGHRS and CDR2 YFSETQ come from the germline V gene. The CDR3 runs to 14 residues. J was trimmed by 2 bases and V by 4 bases; bases with no gene match: 6. The CDR3 region has the DNA TGCGCCAGCAGCCCTACTAGCGCCGCCTACGAGCAGTACTTC. It translates to CASSPTSAAYEQYF.

This clone was counted a few times. This sequence joins TRBV28 and TRBJ2-4; D may be TRBD1 or TRBD2 (6 bases each). The length of the CDR3 is 14 residues. V lost 2 bases and J 8 bases, leaving 13 bases between the germline ends. Germline V lookup: CDR1 MDHEN, CDR2 SYDVKM. This CDR3 is CASSLTGARDIQYF. CDR3 DNA sequence: TGTGCCAGCAGTTTAACGGGGGCTAGGGACATTCAGTACTTC.

This clone appeared a few times. The gene calls are TRBV7-9 and TRBJ2-7; D is ambiguous. Germline V gene data show CDR1 as SEHNR and CDR2 as FQNEAQ (reference sequence). Trimming shortened V by 5 bases and J by 2 bases, and 7 bases separated the two germline ends. The CDR3 has 12 amino acids. CDR3 nucleotides: TGTGCCAGCAGCGGCGCTCCCTACGAGCAGTACTTC. Encoded protein: CASSGAPYEQYF.

Notes on this clone: This specimen includes other DNA sequences encoding the same CDR3. This rearrangement joins TRBV7-8 to TRBJ2-5; D ambiguous. V dropped 5 bases and J dropped 3 bases, with 10 bases sitting between them. Per germline, CDR1 SGHVS and CDR2 FQNEAQ. This CDR3 contains 13 residues. The CDR3, as DNA: TGTGCCAGCAGCCTGGATTCTGAAGAGACCCAGTACTTC. Protein product: CASSLDSEETQYF.

In this sample, this clone turned up a few times. The gene calls are TRBV27 and TRBJ2-6; 9 bases line up with TRBD1. Trimming took 7 bases from V and 0 from J; bases not matched to a gene: 7. The CDR3 covers 17 residues. Germline lookup yields CDR1 MNHEY and CDR2 SMNVEV (reference sequence). Here the CDR3 DNA reads TGTGCCAGCATGAGGTGGGACAGGGACTCTGGGGCCAACGTCCTGACTTTC. Translation gives CASMRWDRDSGANVLTF.

Ten or more counts support this clone. The J gene is TRBJ1-1, the V gene TRBV4-1; no definite D call. CDR3 length equals 13 residues. Germline CDR1 and CDR2: MGHRA and YSYEKL. Trimming took 0 bases from V and 10 from J, leaving 12 bases between them. CDR3 residues: CASSQEAKVGAFF. The CDR3 region has the DNA TGCGCCAGCAGCCAAGAGGCAAAGGTTGGAGCTTTCTTT.

This clone has a handful of counts. The V call is TRBV6-5, the J call TRBJ2-5; D unclear. CDR3 size: 15 residues. Between the trimmed V and J ends, which lost 2 bases and 1 base, there was a span of 11 bases. CDR1 and CDR2 (germline): MNHEY, SVGAGI. The CDR3 sequence is CASSYLPGVQETQYF. The CDR3 DNA is TGTGCCAGCAGTTACCTGCCTGGGGTCCAAGAGACCCAGTACTTC.

This clone showed up just a few times. V and J are TRBV27 and TRBJ1-1; D possibly corresponds to TRBD1 (5 bases). CDR1 is MNHEY, CDR2 SMNVEV, per germline (reference sequence). The CDR3 extends over 13 amino acids. The V end was cut by 5 bases, the J end by 6 bases, with 13 bases between. CDR3 residues: CASSLGTTAEAFF. The CDR3, as DNA: TGTGCCAGCAGTCTAGGGACGACCGCTGAAGCTTTCTTT.

The chain employs TRBV7-9 and TRBJ1-1; D gene unclear. Germline V CDR1 and CDR2: SEHNR, FQNEAQ (reference sequence). The CDR3 is 12 amino acids. Trimming left V 6 bases short and J 6 bases short, with 11 bases between. Here the CDR3 DNA reads TGTGCCAGCAGTTCATCCCCCGCTGAAGCTTTCTTT. Translating gives CASSSSPAEAFF.

The V gene is TRBV19, the J gene TRBJ1-1; D possibly corresponds to TRBD1 (5 bases). Germline V gene sequence: CDR1 LNHDA, CDR2 SQIVND (reference sequence). CDR3 length equals 14 residues. The V end lost 3 bases, the J end lost 0 bases, and 8 bases lay between the germline ends. Written as DNA, the CDR3 is TGTGCCAGTAGTATCGGACACATGAACACTGAAGCTTTCTTT. It codes for CASSIGHMNTEAFF.

CDR3 sequence: CASSLMFKEYGETQYF. CDR3 nucleotide sequence: TGTGCCAGCAGCTTAATGTTCAAGGAGTATGGCGAGACCCAGTACTTC. V gene TRBV7-9 combines with J gene TRBJ2-5; D unclear. The CDR3 extends over 16 amino acids. Germline assignment: CDR1 SEHNR and CDR2 FQNEAQ (reference sequence). Trimming took 2 bases from V and 5 from J, leaving 18 bases between them.

V and J are TRBV6-5 and TRBJ2-2, with 13 bases identical to TRBD2. The germline V gene encodes CDR1 MNHEY and CDR2 SVGAGI. The CDR3 has 15 amino acids. Trimming removed 7 bases from V and 5 bases from J; junction bases left unmatched: 4. This chain's CDR3 is CASTGTSGATGELFF. The CDR3 DNA follows: TGTGCCAGCACCGGGACTAGCGGGGCTACCGGGGAGCTGTTTTTT.

The chain uses TRBV29-1 and TRBJ1-3; 9 positions agree with TRBD1. Unmatched junction bases numbered 4, after V lost 4 bases and J lost 0 bases. Germline V gene lookup returns CDR1 SQVTM and CDR2 ANQGSEA. The CDR3 consists of 15 residues. The CDR3 loop is CSVGDRASSGNTIYF. In DNA, the CDR3 is TGCAGCGTTGGGGACAGGGCAAGCTCTGGAAACACCATATATTTT.